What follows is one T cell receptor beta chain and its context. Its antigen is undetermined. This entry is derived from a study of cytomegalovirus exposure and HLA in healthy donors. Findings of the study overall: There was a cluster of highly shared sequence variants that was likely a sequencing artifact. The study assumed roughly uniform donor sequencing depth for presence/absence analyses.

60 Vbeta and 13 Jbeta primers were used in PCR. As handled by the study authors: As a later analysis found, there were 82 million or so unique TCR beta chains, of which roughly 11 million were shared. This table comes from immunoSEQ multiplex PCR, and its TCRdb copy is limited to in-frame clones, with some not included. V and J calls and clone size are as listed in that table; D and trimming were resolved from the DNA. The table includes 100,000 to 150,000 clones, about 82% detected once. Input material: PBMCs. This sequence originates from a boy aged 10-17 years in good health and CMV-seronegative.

CDR3 nucleotides: TGTGCCTGGTCTCGAGTATCGAGCTCCTATAATTCACCCCTCCACTTT. This codes for CAWSRVSSSYNSPLHF. The chain uses TRBV30 and TRBJ1-6, with unresolved D. The germline V gene has CDR1 GTSNPN and CDR2 SVGIG (reference sequence). This CDR3 contains 16 residues. The ends were cut back, 5 bases at V and 0 bases at J, with 14 bases in the middle.